Presented here are 29 T cell receptor beta chains from one specimen sequenced in a study of T cell responses to AZD1222 COVID-19 vaccine. TCRdb keeps only in-frame clones here, not all; method: immunoSEQ multiplex PCR. The sample comprises approximately 110,000 clones, more than 65% of which are singletons, and about 9.5% rests with the top ten. Sequencing was performed on peripheral blood, taken on day 0 of AZD1222 vaccination. The receptors stem from an adult in good health.

The V call is TRBV2, the J call TRBJ1-1; tentative D call: TRBD1 (6 bases). The germline V gene encodes CDR1 SNHLY and CDR2 FYNNEI. The CDR3 contains 13 residues. V lost 5 bases and J lost 6, with 13 bases in between. Written as DNA, the CDR3 is TGTGCCAGCAGTACACAGGGCCCTTCTGAAGCTTTCTTT. It encodes CASSTQGPSEAFF.

This clone was found once. The CDR3 sequence is CASSPFSPSSGRVNEQFF. In DNA, the CDR3 is TGTGCCAGCAGCCCTTTCTCCCCCTCTAGCGGGAGAGTCAATGAGCAGTTCTTC. The chain is built from TRBV2 and TRBJ2-1; 10 bases line up with TRBD2. The CDR3 has 18 amino acids. V gave up 6 bases and J gave up 6 bases; unmatched junction bases: 17. The germline CDR1 and CDR2 sequences are SNHLY and FYNNEI.

The chain uses TRBV6-2 or TRBV6-3 and TRBJ2-1, with 12 bases matching TRBD1. J was trimmed by 8 bases and V by 5 bases; bases with no gene match: 16. From germline, CDR1 is MNHEY and CDR2 SVGEGT. There are 18 residues in the CDR3. Written as DNA, the CDR3 is TGTGCCAGCAGTCTTTCCTTAGACCCGGGACAGGGGGCCGATGAGCAGTTCTTC. Translation: CASSLSLDPGQGADEQFF.

CDR3 nucleotides: TGTGCCAGCAGCTTCGGCACAGGGGGTATTCAGCCCCAGCATTTT. The encoded protein is CASSFGTGGIQPQHF. The chain uses TRBV5-6 and TRBJ1-5, with 8 nucleotides matching TRBD1. After removal of 2 bases from V and 6 bases from J, the junction contained 7 bases not matched to a gene. This CDR3 has 15 residues. CDR1 is SGHDT and CDR2 is YYEEEE in the germline V gene.

V and J are TRBV7-3 and TRBJ2-2, with D uncertain. Trimming removed 5 bases from V and 4 bases from J, with 11 bases in between. The CDR3 is 14 residues long. CDR1 SGHTA and CDR2 FQGTGA come from the germline V gene. The DNA for the CDR3 is TGTGCCAGCAGCCCCGGACGAGTCACCGGGGAGCTGTTTTTT. It yields the protein CASSPGRVTGELFF.

The chain carries TRBV20-1 and TRBJ2-1; 9 bases line up with TRBD2. The V gene end was trimmed by 3 bases and the J gene end by 9 bases; junction bases not matched to a gene: 9. The germline V gene has CDR1 DFQATT and CDR2 SNEGSKA (reference sequence). This CDR3 spans 14 amino acids. CDR3 region: CSASTGGRASEQFF. The CDR3 DNA is TGCAGTGCTAGTACGGGCGGGAGGGCCAGTGAGCAGTTCTTC.

The chain is built from TRBV29-1 and TRBJ1-1, with TRBD1 as a possible D gene (6 bases). This CDR3 contains 12 residues. Trimming cost V 6 bases and J 11 bases, with 19 bases left between them. Looked up from germline, CDR1 is SQVTM and CDR2 is ANQGSEA. The CDR3 sequence is CSVRGQSDFAFF. Here the CDR3 DNA reads TGCAGCGTCCGTGGACAGTCCGATTTCGCTTTCTTT.

The CDR3 sequence: CASSTLRGPYEQYF. The CDR3 region has the DNA TGCGCCAGCAGCACTCTCCGGGGGCCCTACGAGCAGTACTTC. V and J are TRBV5-1 and TRBJ2-7, with D tentatively TRBD1 or TRBD2 (6 bases each). This CDR3 spans 14 amino acids. Trimming cost V 4 bases and J 2 bases, with 13 bases left between them. Germline assignment: CDR1 SGHRS and CDR2 YFSETQ.

The CDR3 region has the DNA TGTGCCAGCTCACTAAATTCGGACAGCTATAGCAATCAGCCCCAGCATTTT. This sequence encodes CASSLNSDSYSNQPQHF. The rearrangement uses TRBV18 and TRBJ1-5, with TRBD1 as a possible D gene (6 bases). Germline V gene sequence: CDR1 KGHSH, CDR2 LQKENI. This CDR3 comprises 17 residues. Deletions cut 4 bases from V and 0 bases from J, with 16 bases between.

The V gene is TRBV29-1, the J gene TRBJ2-4; D is perhaps TRBD1 (6 bases). The V end was cut by 8 bases, the J end by 4 bases, with 12 bases between. Germline lookup yields CDR1 SQVTM and CDR2 ANQGSEA. The CDR3 spans 12 residues. DNA of the CDR3: TGCAGCTCCACCACAGGGAAAAACATTCAGTACTTC. It encodes CSSTTGKNIQYF.

The chain employs TRBV10-3 and TRBJ1-2, with TRBD1 matching 7 bases. The CDR3 is made up of 13 amino acids. Germline CDR1 reads ENHRY; CDR2 reads SYGVKD. Trimming at V came to 7 bases and at J to 7 bases, leaving 9 bases not matched to a gene. CDR3 amino acids: CAITPDRVAGYTF. CDR3 nucleotide sequence: TGTGCCATCACCCCCGACAGGGTGGCTGGCTACACCTTC.

The chain joins TRBV30 to TRBJ2-3; no firm D call. Germline V CDR1 and CDR2: GTSNPN, SVGIG (reference sequence). V was trimmed by 4 bases and J by 0 bases, leaving 5 bases between them. The CDR3 has 12 residues. CDR3 residues: CAWKGSTDTQYF. The CDR3 bases are TGTGCCTGGAAAGGAAGCACAGATACGCAGTATTTT.

This chain uses TRBV3-1 (or the pseudogene TRBV3-2) with TRBJ1-1; 7 positions match TRBD1. The V gene's germline CDR1 is LGHDT and CDR2 YNNKEL (reference sequence). The CDR3 loop spans 13 amino acids. The V gene end was trimmed by 1 base and the J gene end by 6 bases; junction bases not matched to a gene: 2. Here the CDR3 DNA reads TGTGCCAGCAGCCAAGGCAGGGGGGCTGAAGCTTTCTTT. Protein: CASSQGRGAEAFF.

This sequence joins TRBV7-9 and TRBJ1-4; maybe TRBD1 (6 bases). The CDR3 spans 13 residues. Germline CDR1 SEHNR, CDR2 FQNEAQ (reference sequence). V lost 9 bases and J lost 5, with 13 bases in between. CDR3 nucleotides: TGTGCCAGTGAAACAGGGAGGAATGAAAAACTGTTTTTT. Its translation: CASETGRNEKLFF.

The V and J genes are TRBV7-3 and TRBJ2-7; 7 bases are a match to TRBD2. V was pared by 3 bases and J by 3 bases, with 8 bases of the junction left unmatched. The V gene's germline CDR1 is SGHTA and CDR2 FQGTGA. This CDR3 has 15 residues. CDR3 protein: CASSFGVAGSYEQYF. In DNA, the CDR3 is TGTGCCAGCAGCTTCGGGGTAGCGGGTAGCTACGAGCAGTACTTC.

The chain joins TRBV3-1 (or the pseudogene TRBV3-2) to TRBJ1-1; D gene uncertain. V gave up 0 bases and J gave up 9 bases, with 11 bases separating them. CDR1 and CDR2 (germline): LGHDT, YNNKEL (reference sequence). The CDR3 runs 13 residues. The CDR3 sequence is CASSQEGWVQAFF. The DNA of the CDR3 is TGTGCCAGCAGCCAAGAGGGATGGGTTCAAGCTTTCTTT.

This clone showed up just once. V usage is TRBV28 and J usage is TRBJ1-2; 8 positions match TRBD1. Germline CDR1 MDHEN, CDR2 SYDVKM. Trimming removed 2 bases from V and 3 bases from J; junction bases left unmatched: 5. The CDR3 has 15 amino acids. The CDR3 nucleotides read TGTGCCAGCAGTTTACGGACAGGGAACGACTATGGCTACACCTTC. This codes for CASSLRTGNDYGYTF.

This chain connects TRBV7-2 to TRBJ2-5; D may be TRBD1 (5 bases). Germline V gene sequence: CDR1 SGHTA, CDR2 FQGNSA. Trimming took off 1 base at V and 2 bases at J, with 11 bases between the two ends. The CDR3 length is 15 residues. CDR3 residues: CASSLEGARQETQYF. For the CDR3, the DNA is TGTGCCAGCAGCTTAGAAGGGGCTAGACAAGAGACCCAGTACTTC.

The chain joins TRBV10-3 to TRBJ2-3; 8 nucleotides align to TRBD1. Germline trimming cut 2 bases from V and 6 bases from J; bases unmatched to any gene: 7. Germline lookup yields CDR1 ENHRY and CDR2 SYGVKD. The CDR3 is 15 residues long. CDR3 coding DNA: TGTGCCATCAGTGAGGGCAGGGGGCTTCGGGATACGCAGTATTTT. Translated: CAISEGRGLRDTQYF.

This clone was counted only a few times. This chain uses TRBV28 with TRBJ1-1, with D maybe TRBD1 (5 bases). Germline CDR1 is MDHEN and CDR2 is SYDVKM. V was pared by 6 bases and J by 5 bases, with 10 bases between. CDR3 length: 12 residues. CDR3 in DNA: TGTGCCAGCAGACAAGGACAAACTGAAGCTTTCTTT. It translates to CASRQGQTEAFF.

CDR3 nucleotides: TGTGCCACCGGGGCGTGGGACTATGGCTACACCTTC. It translates to CATGAWDYGYTF. The V gene is TRBV24-1, the J gene TRBJ1-2; tentative D call: TRBD1 (5 bases). The CDR3 runs 12 residues. Germline values: CDR1 KGHDR, CDR2 SFDVKD. Trimming cost V 9 bases and J 3 bases, with 10 bases left between them.

This clone came up once. The chain couples TRBV15 to TRBJ2-2; D is uncertain. Between the trimmed V and J ends, which lost 7 bases and 0 bases, there was a span of 9 bases. The CDR3 is made up of 14 amino acids. CDR1 is LNHNV and CDR2 is YYDKDF in the germline V gene (reference sequence). The CDR3 reads CATKGGANTGELFF. The CDR3 nucleotides read TGTGCCACCAAGGGTGGCGCGAACACCGGGGAGCTGTTTTTT.

CDR3 sequence: CASSHGQGKLSGNTIYF. In DNA form, the CDR3 reads TGCGCCAGCAGCCACGGACAGGGAAAGCTCTCTGGAAACACCATATATTTT. The chain has TRBV5-1 and TRBJ1-3, with 8 bases lining up with TRBD1. The germline CDR1 and CDR2 sequences are SGHRS and YFSETQ. V lost 4 bases, J lost 0 bases, and 9 bases stayed unmatched. The CDR3 contains 17 residues.

CDR3 protein: CAWGGVNEQYF. The CDR3, as DNA: TGTGCCTGGGGGGGGGTAAACGAGCAGTACTTC. The rearrangement links TRBV30 to TRBJ2-7; 7 nucleotides line up with TRBD2. This CDR3 spans 11 amino acids. Losses at the gene ends were 5 bases for V and 5 bases for J; bases not matched to a gene: 3. Germline lookup yields CDR1 GTSNPN and CDR2 SVGIG (reference sequence).

The count of this clone is one. CDR3 sequence (DNA): TGTGCCAGCAGCCAAGGACAGGGGAGGAATGGCTACACCTTC. Its protein product is CASSQGQGRNGYTF. The J gene is TRBJ1-2, the V gene TRBV2; 9 bases are shared with TRBD1. The CDR3 length is 14 residues. The germline V gene has CDR1 SNHLY and CDR2 FYNNEI. V lost 6 bases and J lost 6; bases outside the gene matches: 8.

This clone was detected once. V is TRBV6-2 or TRBV6-3 and J is TRBJ1-4; the D is unclear. The CDR3 spans 14 residues. The germline V and J ends were trimmed by 5 bases and 7 bases, with 14 bases remaining between them. Germline V gene sequence: CDR1 MNHEY, CDR2 SVGEGT. The CDR3 bases are TGTGCCAGCAGTCGAAGGGCCGGAGGTGAAAAACTGTTTTTT. It translates to CASSRRAGGEKLFF.

The chain is built from TRBV19 and TRBJ1-1; D is perhaps TRBD1 (5 bases). Germline V gene sequence: CDR1 LNHDA, CDR2 SQIVND (reference sequence). CDR3 length: 12 residues. V was pared by 8 bases and J by 5 bases, with 12 bases between. The CDR3 nucleotides read TGTGCCAGTTCGGAGAGGGGTACTGAAGCTTTCTTT. Its translation is CASSERGTEAFF.

This clone was seen a handful of times. The chain is built from TRBV6-6 and TRBJ1-3; no clear D. CDR3 length: 12 residues. Germline V gives CDR1 MNHNY, CDR2 SVGAGI (reference sequence). Trimming shortened V by 2 bases and J by 5 bases, and 4 bases separated the two germline ends. CDR3 sequence: CASSYGRNTIYF. The CDR3 DNA reads TGTGCCAGCAGTTACGGTCGAAACACCATATATTTT.

The J gene is TRBJ1-5, the V gene TRBV7-2, with TRBD1 as a possible D gene (5 bases). V shed 1 base and J shed 7 bases, with 11 bases lying between them. CDR1 and CDR2 (germline): SGHTA, FQGNSA. The CDR3 has 14 residues. The CDR3 here is CASSLVGTGQPQHF. DNA for the CDR3: TGTGCCAGCAGCTTAGTAGGGACGGGGCAGCCCCAGCATTTT. Together with reference TRBV7-2 and TRBJ1-5, the CDR3 gives the full variable domain: GAGVSQSPSNKVTEKGKDVELRCDPISGHTALYWYRQSLGQGLEFLIYFQGNSAPDKSGLPSDRFSAERTGGSVSTLTIQRTQQEDSAVYLCASSLVGTGQPQHFGDGTRLSIL.